This TCR beta chain came from a study of blood T cell repertoires in COVID-19. V was pared by 3 bases and J by 3 bases, with 16 bases between. Germline CDR1 SGHTS, CDR2 YDEGEE. The CDR3 spans 15 residues. In the original analysis: Reference gene primers were amplified, and this amplification served to estimate nucleated cell counts. TCRdb's copy holds only in-frame clones and misses some; the assay was immunoSEQ multiplex PCR. The V and J calls and clone size are taken from that table; D and trimming were inferred from the DNA. The data hold tens of thousands of clones, with approximately 88% observed a single time.

The TCR sequence derives from a man over 45 with active COVID-19. The genes are TRBV5-8 and TRBJ2-7; D may be TRBD1 (6 bases). Sequenced input: peripheral blood. For the CDR3, the DNA is TGTGCCAGCAGCTCCCCTCACAGGGCCCTCTACGAGCAGTACTTC. Translated: CASSSPHRALYEQYF.